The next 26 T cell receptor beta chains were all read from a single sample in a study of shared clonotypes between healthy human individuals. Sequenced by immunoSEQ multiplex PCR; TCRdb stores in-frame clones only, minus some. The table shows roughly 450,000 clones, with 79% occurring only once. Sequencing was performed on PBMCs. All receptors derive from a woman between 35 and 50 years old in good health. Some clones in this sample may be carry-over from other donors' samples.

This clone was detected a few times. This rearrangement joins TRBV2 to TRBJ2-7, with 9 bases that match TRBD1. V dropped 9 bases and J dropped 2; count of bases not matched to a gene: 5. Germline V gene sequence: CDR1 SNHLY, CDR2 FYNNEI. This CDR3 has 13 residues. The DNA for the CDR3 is TGTGCCAGTGGACAGGGGCCCCCCTACGAGCAGTACTTC. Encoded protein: CASGQGPPYEQYF.

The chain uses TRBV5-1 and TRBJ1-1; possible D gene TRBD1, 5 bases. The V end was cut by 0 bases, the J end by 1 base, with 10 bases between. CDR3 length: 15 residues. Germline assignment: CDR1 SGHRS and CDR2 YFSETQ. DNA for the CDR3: TGCGCCAGCAGCTTGGTGGGGGTTAGGAACACTGAAGCTTTCTTT. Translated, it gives CASSLVGVRNTEAFF.

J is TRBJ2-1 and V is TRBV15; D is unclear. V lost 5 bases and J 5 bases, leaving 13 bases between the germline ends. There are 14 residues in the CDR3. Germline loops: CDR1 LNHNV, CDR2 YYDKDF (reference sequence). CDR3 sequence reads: CATSHSATNNEQFF. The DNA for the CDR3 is TGTGCCACCAGCCACAGCGCCACAAACAATGAGCAGTTCTTC.

The CDR3 DNA is TGTGCCAGTAGTAGGAGCGGACACTCCTACAATGAGCAGTTCTTC. The encoded protein is CASSRSGHSYNEQFF. This chain links TRBV19 with TRBJ2-1; D is perhaps TRBD1 or TRBD2 (5 bases each). V dropped 4 bases and J dropped 0 bases, with 10 bases sitting between them. Germline-derived CDR1 and CDR2 are LNHDA and SQIVND (reference sequence). The CDR3 is 15 amino acids.

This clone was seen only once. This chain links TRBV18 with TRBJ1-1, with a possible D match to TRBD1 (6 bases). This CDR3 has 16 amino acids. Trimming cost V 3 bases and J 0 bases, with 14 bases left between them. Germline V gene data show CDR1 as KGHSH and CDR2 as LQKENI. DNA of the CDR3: TGTGCCAGCTCACCTACAGGGCCAGGGATGAACACTGAAGCTTTCTTT. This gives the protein CASSPTGPGMNTEAFF.

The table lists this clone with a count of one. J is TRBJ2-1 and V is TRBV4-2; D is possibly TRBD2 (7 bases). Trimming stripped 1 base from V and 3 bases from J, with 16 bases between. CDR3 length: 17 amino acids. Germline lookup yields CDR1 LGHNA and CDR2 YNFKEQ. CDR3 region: CASSQGGGGSLYNEQFF. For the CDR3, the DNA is TGTGCCAGCAGCCAAGGGGGGGGCGGGAGTCTCTACAATGAGCAGTTCTTC.

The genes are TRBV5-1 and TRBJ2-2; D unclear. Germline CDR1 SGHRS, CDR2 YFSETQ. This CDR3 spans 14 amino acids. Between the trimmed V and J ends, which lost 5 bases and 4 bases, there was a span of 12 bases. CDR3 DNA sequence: TGCGCCAGCAGTTCCTCGGGCGTCACCGGGGAGCTGTTTTTT. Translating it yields CASSSSGVTGELFF.

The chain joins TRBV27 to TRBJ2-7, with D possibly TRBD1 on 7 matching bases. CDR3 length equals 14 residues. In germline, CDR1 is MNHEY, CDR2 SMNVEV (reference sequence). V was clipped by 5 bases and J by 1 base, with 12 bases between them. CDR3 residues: CASSKQGRSYEQYF. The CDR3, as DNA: TGTGCCAGCAGTAAACAGGGGAGGTCCTACGAGCAGTACTTC.

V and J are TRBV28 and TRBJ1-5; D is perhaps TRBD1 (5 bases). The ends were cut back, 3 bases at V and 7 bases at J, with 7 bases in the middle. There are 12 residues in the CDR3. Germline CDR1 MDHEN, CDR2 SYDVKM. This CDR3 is CASSFWGQPQHF. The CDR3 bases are TGTGCCAGCAGTTTTTGGGGGCAGCCCCAGCATTTT.

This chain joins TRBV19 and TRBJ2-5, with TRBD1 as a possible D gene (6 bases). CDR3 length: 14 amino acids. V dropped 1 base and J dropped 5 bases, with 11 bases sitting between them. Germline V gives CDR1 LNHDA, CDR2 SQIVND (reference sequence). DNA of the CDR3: TGTGCCAGTAGTATAGTTGGGGGCCGGGAGACCCAGTACTTC. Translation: CASSIVGGRETQYF.

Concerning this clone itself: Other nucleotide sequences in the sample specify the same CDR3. The CDR3 DNA is TGTGCCAGCAGTAAGAGGGAGTCCTACAATGAGCAGTTCTTC. This codes for CASSKRESYNEQFF. V is TRBV28 and J is TRBJ2-1, with D maybe TRBD2 (5 bases). The CDR3 is 14 residues long. The V end was cut by 5 bases, the J end by 1 base, with 9 bases between. Looked up from germline, CDR1 is MDHEN and CDR2 is SYDVKM.

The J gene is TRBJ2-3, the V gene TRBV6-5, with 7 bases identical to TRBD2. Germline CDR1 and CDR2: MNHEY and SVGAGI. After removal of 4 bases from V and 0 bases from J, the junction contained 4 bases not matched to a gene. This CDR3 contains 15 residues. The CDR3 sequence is CASSWGGPSTDTQYF. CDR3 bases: TGTGCCAGCAGTTGGGGAGGGCCAAGCACAGATACGCAGTATTTT.

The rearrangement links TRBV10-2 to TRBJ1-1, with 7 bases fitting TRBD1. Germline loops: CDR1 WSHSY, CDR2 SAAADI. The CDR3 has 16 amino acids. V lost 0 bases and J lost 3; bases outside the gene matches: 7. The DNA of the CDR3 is TGCGCCAGCAGTGAGTCGAGGGGGCGGGGGGACACTGAAGCTTTCTTT. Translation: CASSESRGRGDTEAFF.

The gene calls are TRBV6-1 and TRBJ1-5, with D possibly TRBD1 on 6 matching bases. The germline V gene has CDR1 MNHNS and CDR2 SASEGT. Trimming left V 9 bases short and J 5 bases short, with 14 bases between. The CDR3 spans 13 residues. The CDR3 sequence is CASTRDTYQPQHF. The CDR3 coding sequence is TGTGCCAGTACCCGGGACACCTATCAGCCCCAGCATTTT.

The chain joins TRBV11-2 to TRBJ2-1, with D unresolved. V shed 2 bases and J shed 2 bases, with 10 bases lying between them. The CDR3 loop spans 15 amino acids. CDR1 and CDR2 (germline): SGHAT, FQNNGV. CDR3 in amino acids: CASSLIGFAYNEQFF. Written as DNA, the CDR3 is TGTGCCAGCAGCTTAATCGGGTTTGCCTACAATGAGCAGTTCTTC.

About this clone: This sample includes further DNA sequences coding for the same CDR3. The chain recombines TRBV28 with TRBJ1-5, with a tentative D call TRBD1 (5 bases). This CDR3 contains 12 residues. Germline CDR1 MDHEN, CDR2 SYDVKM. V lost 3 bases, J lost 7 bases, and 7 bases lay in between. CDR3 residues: CASSFGGQPQHF. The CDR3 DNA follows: TGTGCCAGCAGTTTCGGGGGGCAGCCCCAGCATTTT.

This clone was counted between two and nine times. CDR3 residues: CASSPGTGGSRQYF. The DNA for the CDR3 is TGTGCCAGCAGCCCCGGGACAGGGGGTTCGCGGCAGTACTTC. V usage is TRBV28 and J usage is TRBJ2-7; TRBD1 agrees at 11 bases. This CDR3 is built from 14 residues. Germline lookup yields CDR1 MDHEN and CDR2 SYDVKM. V lost 6 bases and J lost 9; bases outside the gene matches: 10.

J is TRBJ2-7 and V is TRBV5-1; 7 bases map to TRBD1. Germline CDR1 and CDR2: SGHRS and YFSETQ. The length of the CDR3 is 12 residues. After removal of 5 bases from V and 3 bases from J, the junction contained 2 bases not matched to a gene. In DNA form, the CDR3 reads TGCGCCAGCAGTCGGGACAGCTACGAGCAGTACTTC. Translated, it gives CASSRDSYEQYF.

The CDR3 coding sequence is TGTGCCAGCAGCAAAGAAGGGTATAGGGCGAGCAGGGGAACCGAGACCCAGTACTTC. Encoded protein: CASSKEGYRASRGTETQYF. The chain joins TRBV21-1 to TRBJ2-5; whether TRBD1, the table's D call, matches the DNA was not checked. TRBV21-1 is recorded as a pseudogene. The CDR3 extends over 19 amino acids.

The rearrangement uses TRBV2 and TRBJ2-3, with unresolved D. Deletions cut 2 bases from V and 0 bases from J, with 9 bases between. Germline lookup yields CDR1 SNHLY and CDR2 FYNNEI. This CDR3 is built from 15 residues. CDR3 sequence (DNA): TGTGCCAGCAGTGAAAGTCGATTCAGCACAGATACGCAGTATTTT. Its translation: CASSESRFSTDTQYF. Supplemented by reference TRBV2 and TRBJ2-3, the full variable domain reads EPEVTQTPSHQVTQMGQEVILRCVPISNHLYFYWYRQILGQKVEFLVSFYNNEISEKSEIFDDQFSVERPDGSNFTLKIRSTKLEDSAMYFCASSESRFSTDTQYFGPGTRLTVL.

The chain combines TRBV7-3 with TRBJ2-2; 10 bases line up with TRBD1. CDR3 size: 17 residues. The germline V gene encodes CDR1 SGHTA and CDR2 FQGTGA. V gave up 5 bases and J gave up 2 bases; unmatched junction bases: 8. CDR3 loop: CASSLHGQGGNTGELFF. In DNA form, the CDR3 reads TGTGCCAGCAGCCTCCATGGACAGGGGGGTAACACCGGGGAGCTGTTTTTT.

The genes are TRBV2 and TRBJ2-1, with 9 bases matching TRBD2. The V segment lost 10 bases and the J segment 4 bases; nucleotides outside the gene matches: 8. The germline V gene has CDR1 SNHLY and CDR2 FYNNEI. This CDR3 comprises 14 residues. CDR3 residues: CATKGAGGYNEQFF. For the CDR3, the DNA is TGTGCCACTAAAGGGGCGGGAGGGTACAATGAGCAGTTCTTC.

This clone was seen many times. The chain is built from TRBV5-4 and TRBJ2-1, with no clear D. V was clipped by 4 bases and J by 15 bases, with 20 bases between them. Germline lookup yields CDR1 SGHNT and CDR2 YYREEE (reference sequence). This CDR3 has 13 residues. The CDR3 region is CASSTWTAGLLFF. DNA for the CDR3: TGTGCCAGCAGCACCTGGACCGCCGGTCTCTTGTTCTTC.

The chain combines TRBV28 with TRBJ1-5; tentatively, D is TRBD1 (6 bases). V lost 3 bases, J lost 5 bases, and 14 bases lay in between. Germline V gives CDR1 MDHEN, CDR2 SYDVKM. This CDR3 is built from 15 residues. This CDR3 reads CASSLGGGLDQPQHF. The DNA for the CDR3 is TGTGCCAGCAGTTTGGGTGGGGGGCTCGATCAGCCCCAGCATTTT.

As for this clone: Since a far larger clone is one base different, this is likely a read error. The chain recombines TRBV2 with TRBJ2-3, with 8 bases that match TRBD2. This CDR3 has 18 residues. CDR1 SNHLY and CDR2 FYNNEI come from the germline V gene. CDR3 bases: TGTGCCAGCAGTGGCCCTACTAGCGGAGACTCTAGCATAGATACGCAGTATTTT. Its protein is CASSGPTSGDSSIDTQYF.

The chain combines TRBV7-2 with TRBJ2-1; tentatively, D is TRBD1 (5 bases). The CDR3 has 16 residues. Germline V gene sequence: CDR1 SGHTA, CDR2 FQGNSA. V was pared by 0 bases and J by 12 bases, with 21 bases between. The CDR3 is CASSLALGRQSVSQFF. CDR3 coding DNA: TGTGCCAGCAGCTTAGCGCTAGGTAGACAGTCTGTATCGCAGTTCTTC.